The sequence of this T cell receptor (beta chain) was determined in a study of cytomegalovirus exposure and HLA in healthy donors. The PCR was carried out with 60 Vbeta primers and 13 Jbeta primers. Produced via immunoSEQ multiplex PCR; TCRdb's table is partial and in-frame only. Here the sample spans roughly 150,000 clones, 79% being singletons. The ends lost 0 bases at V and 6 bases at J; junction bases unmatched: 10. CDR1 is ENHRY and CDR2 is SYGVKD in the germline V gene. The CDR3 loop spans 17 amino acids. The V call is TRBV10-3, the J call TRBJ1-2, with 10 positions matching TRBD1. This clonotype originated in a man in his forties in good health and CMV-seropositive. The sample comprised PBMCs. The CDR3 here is CAISESVDRGRVDGYTF. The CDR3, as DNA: TGTGCCATCAGTGAGTCGGTAGACAGGGGGCGAGTAGATGGCTACACCTTC.